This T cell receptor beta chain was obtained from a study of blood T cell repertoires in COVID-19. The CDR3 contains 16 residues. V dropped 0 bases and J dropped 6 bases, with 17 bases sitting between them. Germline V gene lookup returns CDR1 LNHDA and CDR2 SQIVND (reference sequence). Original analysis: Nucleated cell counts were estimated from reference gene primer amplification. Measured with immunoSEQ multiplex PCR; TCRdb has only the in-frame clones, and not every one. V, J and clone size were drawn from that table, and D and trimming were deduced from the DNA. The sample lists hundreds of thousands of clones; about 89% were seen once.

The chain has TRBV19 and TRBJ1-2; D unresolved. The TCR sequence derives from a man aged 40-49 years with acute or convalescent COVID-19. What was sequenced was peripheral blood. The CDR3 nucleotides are TGTGCCAGTAGTATAGAAATGGGCCTGCCACTGGATGGCTACACCTTC. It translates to CASSIEMGLPLDGYTF.